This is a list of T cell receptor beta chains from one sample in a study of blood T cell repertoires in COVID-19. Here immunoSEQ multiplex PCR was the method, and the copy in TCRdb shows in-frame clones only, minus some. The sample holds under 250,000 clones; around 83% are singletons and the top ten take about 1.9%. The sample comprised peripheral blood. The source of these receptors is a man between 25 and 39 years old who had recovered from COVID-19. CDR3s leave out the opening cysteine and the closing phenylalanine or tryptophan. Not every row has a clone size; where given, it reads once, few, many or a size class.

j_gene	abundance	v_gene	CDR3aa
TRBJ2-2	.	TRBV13	ASSSELTGSAGELF
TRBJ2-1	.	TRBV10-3	ATARAGGENEQF
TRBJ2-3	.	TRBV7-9	ASSFERGTDTQY
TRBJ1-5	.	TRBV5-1	ASSLSAESNQPQH
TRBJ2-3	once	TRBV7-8	ASSPGGTDTQY
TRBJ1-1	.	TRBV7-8	ASSLDVGASAF
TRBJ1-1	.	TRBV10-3	AINQAVNTEAF
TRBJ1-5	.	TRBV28	ASSPGTGGFQPQH
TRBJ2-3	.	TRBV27	ASSPGRTSGVNTQY
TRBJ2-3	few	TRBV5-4	ASSLAGVRY
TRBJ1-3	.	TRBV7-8	ASSREIQGFGNTIY
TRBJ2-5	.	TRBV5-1	ASSLSPQGTQETQY
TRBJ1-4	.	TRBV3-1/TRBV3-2	ASSPGQGEKLF
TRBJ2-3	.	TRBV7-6	ASSLSQGGTDTQY